These 5 T cell receptor beta chains were sequenced from one sample in a study of Tregs in tolerant kidney transplant recipients. Libraries were prepared by immunoSEQ multiplex PCR; TCRdb keeps only in-frame clonotypes and omits some of them. Among over 85,000 clones listed, 90% to 95% were seen once. Material: CD4+ T cells from blood, obtained before the transplant. The receptors were gathered from a human donor who received a combined kidney and bone marrow transplant.

This clone was picked up a small number of times. J is TRBJ2-2 and V is TRBV7-8, with D possibly being TRBD1 (6 bases). Germline V lookup: CDR1 SGHVS, CDR2 FQNEAQ. The CDR3 is 15 residues long. V lost 2 bases, J lost 3 bases, and 10 bases lay in between. The CDR3 protein is CASSLLGGDTGELFF. DNA of the CDR3: TGTGCCAGCAGCTTATTAGGGGGTGACACCGGGGAGCTGTTTTTT.

With regard to this clone: Its ends do not fully match the called genes, so a read error is possible. This chain links TRBV18 with TRBJ1-1, with unresolved D. The CDR3 extends over 13 amino acids. Germline V lookup: CDR1 KGHSH, CDR2 LQKENI. CDR3 protein: CASSPREAGEAFF. DNA for the CDR3: TGTGCCAGCTCCCCACGGGAGGCGGGGGAAGCTTTCTTT.

The V gene is TRBV4-1, the J gene TRBJ2-1; D remains ambiguous. Deletions cut 1 base from V and 5 bases from J, with 12 bases between. CDR3 length: 15 residues. Per the germline V gene, CDR1 is MGHRA and CDR2 is YSYEKL. The CDR3 is CASSQGVRVNNEQFF. DNA for the CDR3: TGCGCCAGCAGCCAAGGAGTTAGAGTTAACAATGAGCAGTTCTTC.

The genes are TRBV18 and TRBJ1-5, with D possibly being TRBD1 (6 bases). Germline CDR1 and CDR2: KGHSH and LQKENI. This CDR3 is 15 amino acids long. The V and J ends lost 5 bases and 1 base respectively, with 12 bases between them. For the CDR3, the DNA is TGTGCCAGCTCATTAGGGACATGGAGCAATCAGCCCCAGCATTTT. Translation: CASSLGTWSNQPQHF.

The rearrangement joins TRBV9 to TRBJ2-7, with TRBD2 matching over 15 bases. The trim removed 3 bases at V and 4 bases at J, leaving 5 bases unmatched. The V gene's germline CDR1 is SGDLS and CDR2 YYNGEE. This CDR3 has 16 amino acids. The CDR3 sequence is CASSAGTSGRFYEQYF. CDR3 bases: TGTGCCAGCAGCGCCGGGACTAGCGGGAGGTTTTACGAGCAGTACTTC.